Given below is one T cell receptor beta chain in context. The antigen is unknown. Its ends do not fully match the called genes, so a read error is possible. This specimen comes from a study of molecular identifiers for immune sequencing clone quantification. Overall study findings and caveats: For effector cells, clones above 20 RNA copies held over 97% of molecules; for naive cells, under 1%.

Naive CD8 T cells underwent sorting with the CD8+CD4-CCR7+CD45RA+ definition. The germline gives CDR1 PRHDT, CDR2 FYEKMQ (reference sequence). CDR3 length equals 15 residues. TCR libraries were built in bulk with a published protocol and specific TCR primers. TCRdb fed the PCR reads into MiXCR, producing one record per CDR3 protein. The sample has about 640,000 distinct CDR3 sequences, just under 20% seen once. This TCR came from a human donor in good health. Some libraries in this study had Jurkat cell RNA spiked in. The specimen was naive CD8+ T cells from blood, with Jurkat cell RNA spiked in. Subset reported: FACS-sorted CD8+CD4-CCR7+CD45RA+ naive T cells. V gene TRBV13 combines with J gene TRBJ1-1; tentative D call: TRBD1 (6 bases). DNA for the CDR3: TGTGACAGCAGCCCTAGGGGCAGGGGAGGGACTGAAGCTTTCTTT. Residues: CDSSPRGRGGTEAFF. The whole variable domain, filled in from reference TRBV13 and TRBJ1-1, reads AAGVIQSPRHLIKEKRETATLKCYPIPRHDTVYWYQQGPGQDPQFLISFYEKMQSDKGSIPDRFSAQQFSDYHSELNMSSLELGDSALYFCDSSPRGRGGTEAFFGQGTRLTVV.